This TCR beta chain was found in a study of blood T cells in healthy people across ages. Study at large: About one barcoded beta molecule per two T cells came from capture by template switching. Overall study results and limits: There was a strong correlation between TCR beta diversity and naive T cell percentage.

This clonotype turned up a few times. Its antigen is undetermined. Through a sample-barcoded 5' primer and a J-beta primer mix, a second PCR was run for roughly 6 to 12 cycles. Each single sample gave us at least 2.5 million CDR3-containing paired-end reads. TCRdb used MiXCR to reprocess the 5' RACE reads, holding one entry per CDR3 protein. Among more than 900,000 distinct CDR3 sequences, around 29% were seen once, and the ten largest hold roughly 10%. Per the germline V gene, CDR1 is SGHRS and CDR2 is YFSETQ. This CDR3 region has 16 residues. The V segment lost 6 bases and the J segment 4 bases; nucleotides outside the gene matches: 8. These same data were also listed under a study on T cells of mothers and their children. That paper states: TCR recombination output is shaped by thymic selection similarly in related and unrelated pairs.

V and J are TRBV5-1 and TRBJ2-1; TRBD2 matches 12 bases. Sequencing used blood. This clonotype was sampled from a woman aged 40 to 50 in good health. CDR3 sequence (DNA): TGCGCCAGCACTCCTAGCGGGGGGGCCGCTTACAATGAGCAGTTCTTC. It encodes CASTPSGGAAYNEQFF.